Below are 25 T cell receptor beta chains sequenced from a single sample in a study of blood T cells in healthy people across ages. It was with a sample-barcoded 5' primer and a J-beta primer mix that a second PCR of roughly 7 to 12 cycles was run. TCRdb re-derived calls from the 5' RACE reads in MiXCR, one entry per CDR3 protein. The repertoire has around 1.5 million distinct CDR3 sequences, 59% of them found once; the top ten carry 6.7%. Sequenced input: blood. The receptors come from a young man in good health.

This clonotype turned up a few times. This chain connects TRBV20-1 to TRBJ1-2, with TRBD1 identical over 12 bases. This CDR3 comprises 14 residues. V shed 5 bases and J 4 bases; nucleotides not matched to a gene: 5. Germline V CDR1 and CDR2: DFQATT, SNEGSKA (reference sequence). This CDR3 is CSAGTGGEVYGYTF. The CDR3 DNA sequence: TGCAGTGCTGGGACAGGGGGCGAGGTCTATGGCTACACCTTC.

This clonotype was observed a handful of times. V gene TRBV11-1 combines with J gene TRBJ2-7; perhaps TRBD1 as D (6 bases). Germline-derived CDR1 and CDR2 are SGHAT and FQDESV (reference sequence). V lost 3 bases and J lost 1, with 10 bases in between. The CDR3 runs to 14 residues. The CDR3 region has the DNA TGTGCCAGCAGCTTGAATCAGGGGTCCTACGAGCAGTACTTC. This codes for CASSLNQGSYEQYF.

This sequence joins TRBV29-1 and TRBJ2-3; 10 bases line up with TRBD2. The germline V gene has CDR1 SQVTM and CDR2 ANQGSEA. There are 13 residues in the CDR3. J gave up 5 bases and V 7 bases, and 6 bases lay outside the gene matches. The CDR3 here is CSAGLALLDTQYF. The CDR3 region has the DNA TGCAGCGCGGGACTAGCGCTGTTAGATACGCAGTATTTT.

The table lists this clonotype with a few counts. This chain joins TRBV13 and TRBJ2-5; D gene ambiguous. This CDR3 region has 17 residues. Trimming shortened V by 0 bases and J by 2 bases, and 16 bases separated the two germline ends. The germline V gene has CDR1 PRHDT and CDR2 FYEKMQ (reference sequence). CDR3 sequence reads: CASSLGHGDELQETQYF. The CDR3 DNA reads TGTGCCAGCAGCTTAGGCCATGGAGATGAATTGCAAGAGACCCAGTACTTC.

The chain joins TRBV3-1 to TRBJ2-7; D may match TRBD1 or TRBD2 (5 bases each). The J call may not be correct, given that the DNA end is closer to TRBJ2-5. Germline CDR1 LGHDT, CDR2 YNNKEL (reference sequence). This CDR3 spans 14 amino acids. The CDR3 coding sequence is TGTGCCAGCAGCCAAGTGACCTGGGGGGAGACCCAGTACTTC. Its protein product is CASSQVTWGETQYF.

The rearrangement joins TRBV29-1 to TRBJ2-1, with 7 bases that match TRBD2. CDR3 size: 13 residues. CDR1 and CDR2 from the germline V gene are SQVTM and ANQGSEA. V was clipped by 6 bases and J by 6 bases; unmatched bases: 8. The CDR3 loop reads CSVGLDLSNEQFF. CDR3 DNA: TGCAGCGTAGGACTAGATCTCTCCAATGAGCAGTTCTTC.

This clonotype was counted a few times. V and J are TRBV29-1 and TRBJ1-2; D uncertain. Germline V gene lookup returns CDR1 SQVTM and CDR2 ANQGSEA. This CDR3 spans 10 amino acids. Trimming left V 3 bases short and J 8 bases short, with 7 bases between. The CDR3 region is CSVDASGYTF. The DNA of the CDR3 is TGCAGCGTTGATGCGTCGGGCTACACCTTC.

This clonotype was seen a few times. A read error may explain this, as a much larger clone is one base away. The chain has TRBV6-1 and TRBJ2-5; D call uncertain. The J call could be wrong; TRBJ2-7 is a better fit for the DNA end. CDR1 and CDR2 (germline): MNHNS, SASEGT. The CDR3 has 12 residues. The CDR3 reads CASSEGTYEQYF. DNA for the CDR3: TGTGCCAGCAGTGAAGGGACCTACGAGCAGTACTTC.

This chain connects TRBV5-1 to TRBJ1-1; the D is unclear. CDR1 and CDR2 from the germline V gene are SGHRS and YFSETQ. The CDR3 covers 14 residues. Trimming removed 6 bases from V and 0 bases from J, with 12 bases in between. This CDR3 reads CASKTNPLNTEAFF. CDR3 bases: TGCGCCAGCAAGACAAATCCATTGAACACTGAAGCTTTCTTT.

This clonotype came up a few times. The V and J genes are TRBV7-2 and TRBJ2-3; 8 bases fit TRBD2. Unmatched junction bases numbered 11, after V lost 1 base and J lost 2 bases. The CDR3 sequence is 18 residues long. The germline V gene has CDR1 SGHTA and CDR2 FQGNSA. CDR3 DNA: TGTGCCAGCAGCTTAGAGGGTTGGGGCGGGGGGTCCACAGATACGCAGTATTTT. This gives the protein CASSLEGWGGGSTDTQYF.

The chain combines TRBV5-1 with TRBJ2-6, with D unclear. Germline loops: CDR1 SGHRS, CDR2 YFSETQ. Trimming stripped 2 bases from V and 2 bases from J, with 14 bases between. This CDR3 has 17 residues. The CDR3 protein is CASSLPGLRPGANVLTF. DNA of the CDR3: TGCGCCAGCAGCTTACCGGGCCTTCGGCCTGGGGCCAACGTCCTGACTTTC. The complete variable domain, with remaining parts taken from reference TRBV5-1 and TRBJ2-6, reads KAGVTQTPRYLIKTRGQQVTLSCSPISGHRSVSWYQQTPGQGLQFLFEYFSETQRNKGNFPGRFSGRQFSNSRSEMNVSTLELGDSALYLCASSLPGLRPGANVLTFGAGSRLTVL.

The CDR3 DNA reads TGTGCCAGCAGTGACGACAGCACAGATACGCAGTATTTT. Translating gives CASSDDSTDTQYF. The chain combines TRBV6-5 with TRBJ2-3; D ambiguous. The CDR3 runs to 13 residues. CDR1 is MNHEY and CDR2 is SVGAGI in the germline V gene. Trimming pared 5 bases from V and 0 bases from J, leaving 6 bases between.

This clonotype was detected only a few times. V gene TRBV10-3 combines with J gene TRBJ2-7, with 9 bases fitting TRBD2. Germline V gives CDR1 ENHRY, CDR2 SYGVKD. This CDR3 region has 15 residues. Trimming took 0 bases from V and 2 from J; bases not matched to a gene: 2. The CDR3, as DNA: TGTGCCATCAGTGAGTCTGAGCGGGGGGCCTACGAGCAGTACTTC. It codes for CAISESERGAYEQYF.

The V call is TRBV2, the J call TRBJ2-6; 9 bases map to TRBD1. The CDR3 sequence is 16 residues long. Germline assignment: CDR1 SNHLY and CDR2 FYNNEI. V was pared by 6 bases and J by 0 bases, with 3 bases of the junction left unmatched. DNA for the CDR3: TGTGCCAGCAGCGGACAGGGGATCTCTGGGGCCAACGTCCTGACTTTC. Its protein is CASSGQGISGANVLTF.

V gene TRBV10-2 combines with J gene TRBJ2-1, with 11 bases identical to TRBD2. CDR1 is WSHSY and CDR2 is SAAADI in the germline V gene. The CDR3 is 16 amino acids. The V gene end was trimmed by 3 bases and the J gene end by 13 bases; junction bases not matched to a gene: 14. The CDR3, as DNA: TGCGCCAGCAGTGACCCGGGACTAGCGGTGGAAGAGACCCAGTTCTTC. This sequence encodes CASSDPGLAVEETQFF.

The V and J genes are TRBV27 and TRBJ2-7; no firm D call. Germline values: CDR1 MNHEY, CDR2 SMNVEV (reference sequence). The CDR3 covers 13 residues. The V end was cut by 6 bases, the J end by 1 base, with 10 bases between. The CDR3 DNA is TGTGCCAGCAGAAACCAGGATTCCTACGAGCAGTACTTC. Protein product: CASRNQDSYEQYF.

This clonotype was counted between two and nine times. The chain combines TRBV4-2 with TRBJ2-1, with 7 positions matching TRBD2. The germline V gene has CDR1 LGHNA and CDR2 YNFKEQ. The CDR3 runs to 15 residues. V gave up 1 base and J gave up 4 bases; unmatched junction bases: 4. CDR3 residues: CASSQVRGDYNEQFF. In nucleotides, the CDR3 is TGTGCCAGCAGCCAAGTTCGGGGGGATTACAATGAGCAGTTCTTC.

The rearrangement links TRBV11-3 to TRBJ2-1; TRBD1 aligns across 8 bases. The CDR3 covers 13 residues. The ends lost 3 bases at V and 9 bases at J; junction bases unmatched: 4. Germline assignment: CDR1 SGHNT and CDR2 YENEEA. The CDR3 bases are TGTGCCAGCAGCTTCAAAGGGACAGGTGAGCAGTTCTTC. It yields the protein CASSFKGTGEQFF.

V and J are TRBV5-1 and TRBJ2-1; perhaps TRBD2 as D (6 bases). The tail of the sequence fits TRBJ2-7 better, so the J call may be wrong. Germline V CDR1 and CDR2: SGHRS, YFSETQ. The CDR3 has 15 residues. CDR3 DNA: TGCGCCAGCAGCTTCCGACTAGACTCCTACAATGAGCAGTACTTC. Residues: CASSFRLDSYNEQYF.

V usage is TRBV29-1 and J usage is TRBJ2-5; 14 bases line up with TRBD2. The J call may be faulty, since TRBJ2-7 better matches the DNA end. The CDR3 contains 16 residues. Germline CDR1 SQVTM, CDR2 ANQGSEA. DNA for the CDR3: TGCAGCGTGATGGGGACTAGCGGGAGAAACCTCCACGAGCAGTACTTC. Translated: CSVMGTSGRNLHEQYF.

The chain carries TRBV28 and TRBJ2-7, with 7 bases lining up with TRBD2. CDR1 is MDHEN, CDR2 SYDVKM, per germline. The junction had 2 bases not matched to a gene; V was cut back by 7 bases and J by 2 bases. The CDR3 totals 12 residues. In DNA form, the CDR3 reads TGTGCCAGCAAGCGGGATACCTACGAGCAGTACTTC. This gives the protein CASKRDTYEQYF.

The sample holds a few counts of this clonotype. This chain joins TRBV7-9 and TRBJ2-1; no clear D. The CDR3 totals 15 residues. Germline V gene sequence: CDR1 SEHNR, CDR2 FQNEAQ (reference sequence). The V end was cut by 5 bases, the J end by 2 bases, with 13 bases between. The CDR3 loop is CASSPPGETYNEQFF. The CDR3 DNA is TGTGCCAGCAGCCCTCCTGGGGAAACCTACAATGAGCAGTTCTTC.

This clonotype was detected a few times. This sequence joins TRBV20-1 and TRBJ2-1, with D unclear. V was clipped by 8 bases and J by 9 bases, with 11 bases between them. CDR1 and CDR2 (germline): DFQATT, SNEGSKA (reference sequence). The CDR3 covers 10 residues. The CDR3 DNA follows: TGCAGTTTTTCCGGAAGTGAGCAGTTCTTC. Translating gives CSFSGSEQFF.

The rearrangement uses TRBV7-2 and TRBJ2-5, with D uncertain. The length of the CDR3 is 13 residues. With 5 bases removed from V and 0 bases from J, the gap between germline ends came to 7 bases. The germline V gene has CDR1 SGHTA and CDR2 FQGNSA. In nucleotides, the CDR3 is TGTGCCAGCAGCGGAAAATACCAAGAGACCCAGTACTTC. Amino acid sequence: CASSGKYQETQYF.

This chain links TRBV12-3 or TRBV12-4 with TRBJ2-1, with D tentatively TRBD2 (5 bases). The V end was cut by 4 bases, the J end by 7 bases, with 20 bases between. The CDR3 extends over 16 amino acids. The CDR3 DNA reads as TGTGCCAGCAGTTCATCTCAAACCGGGAACCAAAATGAGCAGTTCTTC. Its protein is CASSSSQTGNQNEQFF.